This TCR beta chain is drawn from a study of blood T cell repertoires in COVID-19 (dated by TCRdb to between 2020 and 2021). A note on the overall study: Samples covering the acute and convalescent phases of COVID-19 were provided by collaborators in the United States, Italy and Spain. The material from the prospective study consisted of cDNA or gDNA derived from T cells, B-cell-depleted T cells, or PBMCs. Where available, HLA class I and class II types were taken from metadata supplied by the sample provider and were not determined by assay-based typing. Deeply sampled blood TCRbeta repertoires from subjects exposed to, actively infected with, or recovered from COVID-19 were included in the dataset. Nearly every sample came with metadata listing a de-identified subject ID, COVID-19 status, age in years and sex. A freely available public database, intended as a resource for researchers studying the immune response to SARS-CoV-2, is where the repertoires were released. Samples came from the ongoing ImmuneRACE study (first 160 participants) plus 1,254 subjects from 6 global collaborators. Overall study outcomes, separate from this receptor: How much clinical and demographic metadata was included differed by source and by participant, and the metadata was provided uncurated.

TCRbeta CDR3 regions were amplified from genomic DNA using the immunoSEQ Assay, a bias-controlled multiplex PCR. In the paper's pipeline: The number of nucleated cells in each sample was estimated from the amplification of reference gene primers within the assay. To quantify the absolute abundance of each unique TCRbeta CDR3 rearrangement, sequence reads were collapsed and filtered. For each sample, productive Simpson clonality was calculated by taking the square root of Simpson's diversity index across productive rearrangements. TCRdb stores this immuneACCESS table with in-frame sequences only. Part of the clones is absent; in the studies checked, under half of the shortfall reflects unresolved V genes, and no reason is known for the rest. V and J calls and clone size are those listed in that table; D and trimming were worked out from the DNA. Here the sample has more than 85,000 clones; approximately 85% occur a single time. The ten largest make up around 9.5% of the sample.

Collaborating institutions collected whole blood in K2EDTA tubes following their own protocols. For TCRbeta analysis, collaborators shipped samples in one of three forms: frozen whole blood, isolated PBMCs, or DNA extracted from either of those sample types. Spanning cysteine to phenylalanine, the CDR3 consists of 12 amino acids. Only CDR3 DNA remains: 36 bases, in frame from the first base. V trim: 0 bases; J trim: 7 bases; unmatched bases: 0. CDR1 and CDR2, looked up from the germline V gene, are SGDLS and YYNGEE. A word on this clone: Its recognized antigen is unknown. It has no much larger one-base neighbor in the sample; base qualities were not kept.

This chain joins TRBV9 to TRBJ1-2; TRBD1 lines up with 7 middle nucleotides. Material: peripheral blood. The origin of this receptor is a man aged 40-50 years with active or convalescent COVID-19. The DNA sequence is TGTGCCAGCAGCGTAGACAGGGGTGGCTACACCTTC. Translated, it gives CASSVDRGGYTF. The full variable domain, completed from the reference TRBV9 and TRBJ1-2 proteins outside the CDR3, reads DSGVTQTPKHLITATGQRVTLRCSPRSGDLSVYWYQQSLDQGLQFLIQYYNGEERAKGNILERFSAQQFPDLHSELNLSSLELGDSALYFCASSVDRGGYTFGSGTRLTVV.